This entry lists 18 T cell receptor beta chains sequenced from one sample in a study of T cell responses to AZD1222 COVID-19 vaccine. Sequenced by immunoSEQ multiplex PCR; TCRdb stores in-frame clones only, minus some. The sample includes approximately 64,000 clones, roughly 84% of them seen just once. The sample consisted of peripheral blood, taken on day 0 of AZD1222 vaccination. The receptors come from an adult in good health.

The CDR3 here is CASSRPDRSSTDTQYF. The CDR3 DNA reads as TGTGCCAGCAGCCGACCGGACAGGAGCAGCACAGATACGCAGTATTTT. The chain is built from TRBV6-2 or TRBV6-3 and TRBJ2-3; 7 positions agree with TRBD1. The CDR3 is 16 amino acids. CDR1 is MNHEY, CDR2 SVGEGT, per germline. V was pared by 6 bases and J by 0 bases, with 9 bases of the junction left unmatched.

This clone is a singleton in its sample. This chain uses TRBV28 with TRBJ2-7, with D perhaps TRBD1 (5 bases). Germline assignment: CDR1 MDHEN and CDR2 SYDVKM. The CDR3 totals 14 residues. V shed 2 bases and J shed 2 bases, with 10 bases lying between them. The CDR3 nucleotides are TGTGCCAGCAGTTTAGGGGCAGCAGCCTACGAGCAGTACTTC. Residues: CASSLGAAAYEQYF.

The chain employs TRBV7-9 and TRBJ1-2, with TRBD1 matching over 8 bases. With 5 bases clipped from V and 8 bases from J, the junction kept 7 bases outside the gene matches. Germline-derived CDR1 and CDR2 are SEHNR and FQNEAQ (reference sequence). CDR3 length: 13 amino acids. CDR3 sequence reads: CASSLQGAHGYTF. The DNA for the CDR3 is TGTGCCAGCAGCCTGCAGGGGGCGCACGGCTACACCTTC.

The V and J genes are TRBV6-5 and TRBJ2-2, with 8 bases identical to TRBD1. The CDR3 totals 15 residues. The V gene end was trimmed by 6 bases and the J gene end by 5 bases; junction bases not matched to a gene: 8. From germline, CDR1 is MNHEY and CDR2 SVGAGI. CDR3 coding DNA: TGTGCCAGCAGCCGGACAGGGTTTACGACCGGGGAGCTGTTTTTT. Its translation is CASSRTGFTTGELFF.

The CDR3 coding sequence is TGTGCCAGCAGCTCCCGGAGCCGGAGGGGAGATACGCAGTATTTT. Translating it yields CASSSRSRRGDTQYF. The V gene is TRBV7-2, the J gene TRBJ2-3, with D perhaps TRBD2 (6 bases). The V gene lost 4 bases and the J gene lost 5 bases, with 16 bases spanning the gap. The germline CDR1 and CDR2 sequences are SGHTA and FQGNSA. This CDR3 is 15 amino acids long. Full variable domain (rest looked up from reference TRBV7-2 and TRBJ2-3): GAGVSQSPSNKVTEKGKDVELRCDPISGHTALYWYRQSLGQGLEFLIYFQGNSAPDKSGLPSDRFSAERTGGSVSTLTIQRTQQEDSAVYLCASSSRSRRGDTQYFGPGTRLTVL.

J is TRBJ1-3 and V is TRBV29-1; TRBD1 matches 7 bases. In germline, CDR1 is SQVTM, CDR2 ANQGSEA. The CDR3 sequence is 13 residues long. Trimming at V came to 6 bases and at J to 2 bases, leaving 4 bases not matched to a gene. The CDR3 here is CSVLQGAGNTIYF. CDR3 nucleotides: TGCAGCGTACTCCAGGGGGCTGGAAACACCATATATTTT.

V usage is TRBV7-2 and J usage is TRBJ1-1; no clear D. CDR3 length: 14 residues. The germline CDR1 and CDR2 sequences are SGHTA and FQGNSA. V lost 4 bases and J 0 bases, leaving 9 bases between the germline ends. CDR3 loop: CASSSNTMNTEAFF. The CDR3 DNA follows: TGTGCCAGCAGCTCCAACACAATGAACACTGAAGCTTTCTTT.

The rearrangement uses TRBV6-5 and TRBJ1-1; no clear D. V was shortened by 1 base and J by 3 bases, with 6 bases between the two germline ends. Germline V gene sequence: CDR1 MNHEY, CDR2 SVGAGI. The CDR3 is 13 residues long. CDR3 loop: CASSYYRDTEAFF. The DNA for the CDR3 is TGTGCCAGCAGTTACTACCGTGACACTGAAGCTTTCTTT.

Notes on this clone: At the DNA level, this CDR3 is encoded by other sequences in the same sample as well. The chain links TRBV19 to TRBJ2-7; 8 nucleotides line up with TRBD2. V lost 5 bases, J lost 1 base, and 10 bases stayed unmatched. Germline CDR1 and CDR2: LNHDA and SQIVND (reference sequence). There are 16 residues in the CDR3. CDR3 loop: CASSDPGGGRSYEQYF. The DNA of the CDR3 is TGTGCCAGTAGTGACCCGGGGGGGGGAAGATCCTACGAGCAGTACTTC.

Here the CDR3 reads CASKSQGVTEAFF. The CDR3 DNA follows: TGTGCCAGCAAGTCTCAGGGGGTCACTGAAGCTTTCTTT. The chain uses TRBV2 and TRBJ1-1; TRBD1 agrees at 7 bases. Trimming took 7 bases from V and 4 from J; bases not matched to a gene: 6. The CDR3 is 13 residues long. Germline CDR1 SNHLY, CDR2 FYNNEI.

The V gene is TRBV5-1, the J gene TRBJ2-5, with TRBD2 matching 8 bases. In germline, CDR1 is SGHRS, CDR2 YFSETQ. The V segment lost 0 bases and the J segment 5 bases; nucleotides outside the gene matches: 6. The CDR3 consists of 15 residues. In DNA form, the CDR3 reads TGCGCCAGCAGCTTGGAACTAGCGGCCTTTGAGACCCAGTACTTC. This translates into CASSLELAAFETQYF.

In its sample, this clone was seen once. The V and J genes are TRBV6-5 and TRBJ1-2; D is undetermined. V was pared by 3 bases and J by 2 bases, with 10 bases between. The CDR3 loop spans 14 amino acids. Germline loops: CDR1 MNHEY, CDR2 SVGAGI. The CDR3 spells CASSYGPPNYGYTF. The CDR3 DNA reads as TGTGCCAGCAGTTATGGGCCCCCAAACTATGGCTACACCTTC.

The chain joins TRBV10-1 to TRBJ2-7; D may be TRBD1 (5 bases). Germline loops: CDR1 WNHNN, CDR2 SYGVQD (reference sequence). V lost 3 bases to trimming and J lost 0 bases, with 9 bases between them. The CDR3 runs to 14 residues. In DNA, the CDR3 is TGCGCCAGCAGTGAAGTCAGGGACTCCTACGAGCAGTACTTC. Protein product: CASSEVRDSYEQYF.

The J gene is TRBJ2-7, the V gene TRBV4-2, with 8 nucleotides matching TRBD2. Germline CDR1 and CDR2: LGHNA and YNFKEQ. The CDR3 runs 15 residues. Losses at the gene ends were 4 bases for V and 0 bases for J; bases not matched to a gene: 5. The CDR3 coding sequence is TGTGCCAGCAGCCGAGCGGGGGCCTTCTCCTACGAGCAGTACTTC. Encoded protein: CASSRAGAFSYEQYF.

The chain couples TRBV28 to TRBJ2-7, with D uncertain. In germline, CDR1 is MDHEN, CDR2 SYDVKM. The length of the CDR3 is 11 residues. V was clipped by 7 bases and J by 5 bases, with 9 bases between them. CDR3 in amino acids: CASTLDHEQYF. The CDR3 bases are TGTGCCAGCACCCTAGACCACGAGCAGTACTTC. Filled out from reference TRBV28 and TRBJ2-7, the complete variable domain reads DVKVTQSSRYLVKRTGEKVFLECVQDMDHENMFWYRQDPGLGLRLIYFSYDVKMKEKGDIPEGYSVSREKKERFSLILESASTNQTSMYLCASTLDHEQYFGPGTRLTVT.

The CDR3 DNA is TGTGCCAGTAGTATAATGGCAGATACTAATGAAAAACTGTTTTTT. Residues: CASSIMADTNEKLFF. The V and J genes are TRBV19 and TRBJ1-4; D is undetermined. Germline-derived CDR1 and CDR2 are LNHDA and SQIVND (reference sequence). The length of the CDR3 is 15 residues. The V end lost 2 bases, the J end lost 2 bases, and 9 bases lay between the germline ends.

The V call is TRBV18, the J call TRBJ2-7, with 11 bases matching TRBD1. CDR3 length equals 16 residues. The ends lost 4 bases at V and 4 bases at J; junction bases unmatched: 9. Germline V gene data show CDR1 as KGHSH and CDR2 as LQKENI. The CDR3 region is CASSQPGDRGTYEQYF. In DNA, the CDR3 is TGTGCCAGCTCACAACCAGGGGACAGGGGGACATACGAGCAGTACTTC.

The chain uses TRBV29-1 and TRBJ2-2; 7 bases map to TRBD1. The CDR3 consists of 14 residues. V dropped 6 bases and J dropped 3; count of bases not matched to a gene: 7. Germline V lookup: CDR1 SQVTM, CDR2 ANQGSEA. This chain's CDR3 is CSVRDDRDTGELFF. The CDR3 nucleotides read TGCAGCGTAAGAGATGACAGGGACACCGGGGAGCTGTTTTTT.